The subject of this entry is one T cell receptor beta chain. This record belongs to a study of blood T cell repertoires in COVID-19. Study-level information: Material from acute and convalescent COVID-19 was sourced from the United States, Italy and Spain.

Authors' analysis steps: Estimation of nucleated cell counts relied on the amplification of reference gene primers. Clones were read by immunoSEQ multiplex PCR, and TCRdb kept only the in-frame ones, dropping some. V and J calls and clone size are as listed in that table; D and trimming were resolved from the DNA. This sample has about 670,000 clones, with around 90% found just once. Germline CDR1 SGHNT, CDR2 YYREEE (reference sequence). V shed 2 bases and J 5 bases; nucleotides not matched to a gene: 6. The CDR3 extends over 15 amino acids. The clonotype originates from a woman aged 18-29 years with acute or convalescent COVID-19. This chain uses TRBV5-4 with TRBJ1-4; TRBD1 matches at 7 bases. What was sequenced was peripheral blood. CDR3 sequence reads: CASSFPGQRNEKLFF. The CDR3 coding sequence is TGTGCCAGCAGCTTCCCGGGACAGAGGAATGAAAAACTGTTTTTT.